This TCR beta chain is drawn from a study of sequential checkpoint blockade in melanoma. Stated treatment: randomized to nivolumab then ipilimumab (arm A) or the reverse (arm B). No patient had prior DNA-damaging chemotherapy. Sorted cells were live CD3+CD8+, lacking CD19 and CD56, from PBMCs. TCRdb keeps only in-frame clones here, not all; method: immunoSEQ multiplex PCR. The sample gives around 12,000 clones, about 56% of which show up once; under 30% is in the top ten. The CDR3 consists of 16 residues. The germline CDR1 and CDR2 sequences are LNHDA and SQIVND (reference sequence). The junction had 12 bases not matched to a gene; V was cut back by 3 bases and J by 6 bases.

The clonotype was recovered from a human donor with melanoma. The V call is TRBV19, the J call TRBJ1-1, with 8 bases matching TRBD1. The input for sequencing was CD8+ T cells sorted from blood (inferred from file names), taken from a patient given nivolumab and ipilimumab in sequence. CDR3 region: CASSILAGGASSEAFF. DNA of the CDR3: TGTGCCAGTAGTATTTTGGCAGGGGGCGCTTCCTCTGAAGCTTTCTTT.